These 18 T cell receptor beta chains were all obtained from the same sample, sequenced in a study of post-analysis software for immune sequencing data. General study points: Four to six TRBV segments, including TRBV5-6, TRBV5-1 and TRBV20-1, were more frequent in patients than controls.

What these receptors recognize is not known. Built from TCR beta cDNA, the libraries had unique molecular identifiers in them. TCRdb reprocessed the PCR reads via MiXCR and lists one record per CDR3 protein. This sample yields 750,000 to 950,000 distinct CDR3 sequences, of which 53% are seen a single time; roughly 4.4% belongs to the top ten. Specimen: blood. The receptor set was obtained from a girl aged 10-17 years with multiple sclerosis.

The CDR3 region has the DNA TGTGCCAGCAGCCCGACAGTTTATGGCTACACCTTC. This encodes CASSPTVYGYTF. The chain carries TRBV14 and TRBJ1-2, with D possibly matching TRBD1 (5 bases). This CDR3 is 12 amino acids long. V lost 4 bases and J lost 5, with 8 bases in between. Germline CDR1 and CDR2: SGHDN and FVKESK.

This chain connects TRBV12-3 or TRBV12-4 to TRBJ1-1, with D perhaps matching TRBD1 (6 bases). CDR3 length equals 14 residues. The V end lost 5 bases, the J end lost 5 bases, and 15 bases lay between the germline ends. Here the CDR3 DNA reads TGTGCCAGCAGTCCCCCTCGGGGGCTTACTGAAGCTTTCTTT. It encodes CASSPPRGLTEAFF.

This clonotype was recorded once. This CDR3 reads CASSFKGVWSYEQYF. For the CDR3, the DNA is TGTGCCAGCAGTTTTAAAGGAGTCTGGTCCTACGAGCAGTACTTC. This chain connects TRBV12-3 or TRBV12-4 to TRBJ2-7; D ambiguous. V dropped 3 bases and J dropped 1 base, with 13 bases sitting between them. The CDR3 spans 15 residues.

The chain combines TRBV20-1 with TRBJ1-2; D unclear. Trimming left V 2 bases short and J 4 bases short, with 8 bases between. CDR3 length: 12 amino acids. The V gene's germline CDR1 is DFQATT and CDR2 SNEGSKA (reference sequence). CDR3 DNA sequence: TGCAGTGCTAGACACCAGATCTATGGCTACACCTTC. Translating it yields CSARHQIYGYTF.

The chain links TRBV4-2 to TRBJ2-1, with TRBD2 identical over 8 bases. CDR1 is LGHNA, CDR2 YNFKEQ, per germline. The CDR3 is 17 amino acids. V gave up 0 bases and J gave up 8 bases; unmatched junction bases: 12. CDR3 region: CASSQERSGGAGDEQFF. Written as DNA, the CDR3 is TGTGCCAGCAGCCAAGAACGGTCGGGGGGGGCCGGCGATGAGCAGTTCTTC.

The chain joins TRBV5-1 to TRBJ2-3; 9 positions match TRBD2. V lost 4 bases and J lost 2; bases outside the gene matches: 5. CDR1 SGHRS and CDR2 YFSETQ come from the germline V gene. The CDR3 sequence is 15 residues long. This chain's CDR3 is CASSAGLAPTDTQYF. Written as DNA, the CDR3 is TGCGCCAGCAGCGCCGGACTAGCGCCCACAGATACGCAGTATTTT.

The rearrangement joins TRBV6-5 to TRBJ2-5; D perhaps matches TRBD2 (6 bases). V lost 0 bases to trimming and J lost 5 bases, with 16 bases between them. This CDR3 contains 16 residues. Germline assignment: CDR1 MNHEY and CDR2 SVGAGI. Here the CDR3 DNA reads TGTGCCAGCAGTTACTCGAGTAACCTGGCGGGGGAGACCCAGTACTTC. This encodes CASSYSSNLAGETQYF.

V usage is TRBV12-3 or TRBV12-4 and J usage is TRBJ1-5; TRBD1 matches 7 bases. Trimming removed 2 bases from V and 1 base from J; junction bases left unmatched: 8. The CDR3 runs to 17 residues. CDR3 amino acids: CASSLKGASLSNQPQHF. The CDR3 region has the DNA TGTGCCAGCAGTTTAAAGGGGGCCTCGCTAAGCAATCAGCCCCAGCATTTT.

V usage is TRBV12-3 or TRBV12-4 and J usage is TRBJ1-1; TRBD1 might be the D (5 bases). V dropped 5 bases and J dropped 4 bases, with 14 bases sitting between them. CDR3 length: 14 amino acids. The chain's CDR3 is CASSAQGRGTEAFF. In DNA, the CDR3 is TGTGCCAGCAGTGCGCAGGGTAGGGGCACTGAAGCTTTCTTT.

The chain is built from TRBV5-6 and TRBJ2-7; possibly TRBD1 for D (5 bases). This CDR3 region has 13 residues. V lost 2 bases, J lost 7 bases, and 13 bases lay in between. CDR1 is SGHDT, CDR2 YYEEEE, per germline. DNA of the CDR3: TGTGCCAGCAGCTTAACAGGAACTTGGGAGCAGTACTTC. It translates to CASSLTGTWEQYF.

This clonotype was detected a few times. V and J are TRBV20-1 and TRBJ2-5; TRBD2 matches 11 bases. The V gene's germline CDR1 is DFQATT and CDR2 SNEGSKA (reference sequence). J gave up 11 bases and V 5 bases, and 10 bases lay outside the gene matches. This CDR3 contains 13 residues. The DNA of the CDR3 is TGCAGTGCTTCGACTAGCGGGAACTCGCGGCAGTACTTC. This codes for CSASTSGNSRQYF.

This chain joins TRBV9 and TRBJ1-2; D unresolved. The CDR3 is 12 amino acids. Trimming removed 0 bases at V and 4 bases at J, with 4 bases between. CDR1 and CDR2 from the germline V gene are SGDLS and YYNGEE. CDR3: CASSVGPYGYTF. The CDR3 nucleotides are TGTGCCAGCAGCGTAGGGCCCTATGGCTACACCTTC.

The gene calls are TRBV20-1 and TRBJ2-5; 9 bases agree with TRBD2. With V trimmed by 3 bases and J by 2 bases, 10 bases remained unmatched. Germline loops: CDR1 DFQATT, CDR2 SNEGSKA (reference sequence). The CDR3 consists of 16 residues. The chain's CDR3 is CSASWLAGPVQETQYF. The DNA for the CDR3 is TGCAGTGCTAGTTGGCTAGCGGGACCCGTTCAAGAGACCCAGTACTTC.

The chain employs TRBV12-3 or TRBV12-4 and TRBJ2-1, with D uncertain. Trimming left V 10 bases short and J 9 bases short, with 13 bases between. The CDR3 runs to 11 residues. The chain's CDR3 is CAIAVRFEQFF. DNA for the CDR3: TGTGCCATCGCGGTTCGATTTGAGCAGTTCTTC.

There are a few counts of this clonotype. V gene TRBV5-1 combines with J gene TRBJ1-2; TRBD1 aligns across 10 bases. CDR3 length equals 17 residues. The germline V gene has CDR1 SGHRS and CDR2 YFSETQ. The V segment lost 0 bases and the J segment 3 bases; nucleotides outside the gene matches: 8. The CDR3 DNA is TGCGCCAGCAGCTTGGTGACAGGGGGCGGAAGAGACTATGGCTACACCTTC. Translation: CASSLVTGGGRDYGYTF.

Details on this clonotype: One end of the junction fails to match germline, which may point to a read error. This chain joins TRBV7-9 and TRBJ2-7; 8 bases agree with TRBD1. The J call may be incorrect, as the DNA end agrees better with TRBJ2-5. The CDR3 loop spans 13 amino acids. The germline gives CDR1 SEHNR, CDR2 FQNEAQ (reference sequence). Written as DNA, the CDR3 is TGTTCCAGCAGCAAACAGGGGGGAGAGACCCAGTACTTC. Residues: CSSSKQGGETQYF.

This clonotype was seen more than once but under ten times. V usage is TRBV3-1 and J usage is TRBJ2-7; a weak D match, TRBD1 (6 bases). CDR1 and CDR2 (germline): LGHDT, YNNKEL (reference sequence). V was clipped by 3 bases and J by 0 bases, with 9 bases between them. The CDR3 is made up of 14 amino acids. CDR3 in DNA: TGTGCCAGCAGCCAGGGGGCCGTCTCCTACGAGCAGTACTTC. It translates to CASSQGAVSYEQYF.

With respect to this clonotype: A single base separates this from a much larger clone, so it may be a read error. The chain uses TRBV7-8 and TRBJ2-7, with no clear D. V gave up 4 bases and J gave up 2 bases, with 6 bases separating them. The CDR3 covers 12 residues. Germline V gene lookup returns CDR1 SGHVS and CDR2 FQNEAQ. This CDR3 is CASSSVTYEQYF. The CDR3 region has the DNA TGTGCCAGCAGCTCAGTAACCTACGAGCAGTACTTC.